A selection of T cell receptor beta chains follows, all from one sample in a study of T cell changes during pregnancy in multiple sclerosis. TCRdb's table, derived via immunoSEQ multiplex PCR, lists solely in-frame clones and lacks some. The sample yields about 70,000 clones, about 94% seen once. The source was peripheral blood, collected in the third trimester of pregnancy. The receptors were sampled from a female donor with multiple sclerosis, enrolled in a pregnancy study. Both conserved end residues are part of each CDR3. A D gene is named only where the DNA matches it firmly.

d_call: .; j_call: TRBJ2-1; v_call: TRBV4-3; cdr3_nt: TGCGCCAGCAGCCACTACTACAATGAGCAGTTCTTC; cdr3_aa: CASSHYYNEQFF
d_call: TRBD1; j_call: TRBJ2-5; v_call: TRBV11-3; cdr3_nt: TGTGCCAGCAGCTTAGGGCTAACCGACAGGGGACAAGAGACCCAGTACTTC; cdr3_aa: CASSLGLTDRGQETQYF
d_call: .; j_call: TRBJ2-3; v_call: TRBV2; cdr3_nt: TGTGCCAGCAGGAACCTTTCGCGAGATACGCAGTATTTT; cdr3_aa: CASRNLSRDTQYF
d_call: .; j_call: TRBJ2-1; v_call: TRBV10-2; cdr3_nt: TGCGCCAGCAGTGGGGGGTGGGCGGGGGAGCAGTTCTTC; cdr3_aa: CASSGGWAGEQFF
d_call: TRBD2; j_call: TRBJ2-1; v_call: TRBV6-6; cdr3_nt: TGTGCCAGCAGTTACTCGACGGGGGGAGATATGTTCTTC; cdr3_aa: CASSYSTGGDMFF
d_call: TRBD2; j_call: TRBJ2-1; v_call: TRBV4-2; cdr3_nt: TGTGCCAGCAGCCAAACCGGACTAGTTAACGAGCAGTTCTTC; cdr3_aa: CASSQTGLVNEQFF
d_call: TRBD1; j_call: TRBJ1-4; v_call: TRBV6-6; cdr3_nt: TGTGCCAGCCGGAGCAGGGGGCCTAATGAAAAACTGTTTTTT; cdr3_aa: CASRSRGPNEKLFF
d_call: .; j_call: TRBJ1-4; v_call: TRBV29-1; cdr3_nt: TGCAGCGTTGAACGGGGGAAAAATGAAAAACTGTTTTTT; cdr3_aa: CSVERGKNEKLFF
d_call: TRBD2; j_call: TRBJ2-3; v_call: TRBV29-1; cdr3_nt: TGCAGCGTTGAAGATGATGGGACTAGATTCTTCACAGATACGCAGTATTTT; cdr3_aa: CSVEDDGTRFFTDTQYF
d_call: .; j_call: TRBJ1-2; v_call: TRBV7-3; cdr3_nt: TGTGCCAGCAGCTTAAAACAAAACTATGGCTACACCTTC; cdr3_aa: CASSLKQNYGYTF